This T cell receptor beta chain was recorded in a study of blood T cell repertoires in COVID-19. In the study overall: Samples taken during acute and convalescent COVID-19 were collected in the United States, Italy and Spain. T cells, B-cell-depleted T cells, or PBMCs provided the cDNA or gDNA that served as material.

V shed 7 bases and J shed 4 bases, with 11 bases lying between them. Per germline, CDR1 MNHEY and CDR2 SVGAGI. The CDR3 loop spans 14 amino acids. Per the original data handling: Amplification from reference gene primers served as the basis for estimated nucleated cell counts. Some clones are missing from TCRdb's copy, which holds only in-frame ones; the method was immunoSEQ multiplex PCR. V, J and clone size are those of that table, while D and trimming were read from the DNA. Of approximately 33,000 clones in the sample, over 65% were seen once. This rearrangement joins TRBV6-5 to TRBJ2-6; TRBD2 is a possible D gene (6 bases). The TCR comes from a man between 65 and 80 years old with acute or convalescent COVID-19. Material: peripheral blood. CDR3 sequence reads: CASKREAGANVLTF. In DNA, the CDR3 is TGTGCCAGCAAAAGGGAGGCGGGGGCCAACGTCCTGACTTTC.